The 18 T cell receptor beta chains reported below all come from one sample, sequenced in a study of shared clonotypes between healthy human individuals. CD45RO negativity and positive selection for CCR7 defined naive CD8 cells, a population that excluded terminally differentiated effector memory CD45RA+ cells. The repertoire was sequenced with immunoSEQ multiplex PCR; TCRdb's copy has only in-frame clones and lacks some. This repertoire shows about 2 million clones, about 95% found once; its top ten account for approximately 1%. Sequencing was performed on naive CD8+ T cells sorted from blood. These TCRs come from a man aged 18-30 years in good health.

This sequence joins TRBV2 and TRBJ2-1; 9 bases are shared with TRBD2. Per the germline V gene, CDR1 is SNHLY and CDR2 is FYNNEI. Losses at the gene ends were 1 base for V and 0 bases for J; bases not matched to a gene: 4. This CDR3 is 17 amino acids long. The CDR3 sequence: CASSEESGGSSYNEQFF. The DNA for the CDR3 is TGTGCCAGCAGTGAAGAAAGCGGGGGGTCCTCCTACAATGAGCAGTTCTTC.

This rearrangement joins TRBV12-5 to TRBJ1-1; a possible D gene is TRBD1 (5 bases). V dropped 9 bases and J dropped 0 bases, with 11 bases sitting between them. There are 13 residues in the CDR3. CDR1 and CDR2 (germline): LGHNT, FRNRAP. CDR3 amino acids: CASCQGMNTEAFF. CDR3 bases: TGTGCTAGCTGTCAGGGTATGAACACTGAAGCTTTCTTT.

The J gene is TRBJ1-5, the V gene TRBV6-1; D is ambiguous. Germline loops: CDR1 MNHNS, CDR2 SASEGT. There are 18 residues in the CDR3. V gave up 0 bases and J gave up 3 bases, with 18 bases separating them. The CDR3 bases are TGTGCCAGCAGTGAAGCGAACAGTTATTTCTACCTCAATCAGCCCCAGCATTTT. Amino acid sequence: CASSEANSYFYLNQPQHF.

The CDR3 is CASSEQGGDPGELFF. CDR3 DNA: TGTGCCAGCAGTGAACAGGGGGGAGATCCCGGGGAGCTGTTTTTT. J is TRBJ2-2 and V is TRBV2; tentatively, D is TRBD1 (7 bases). The germline gives CDR1 SNHLY, CDR2 FYNNEI. The CDR3 spans 15 residues. Trimming removed 2 bases at V and 6 bases at J, with 13 bases between.

This clone came up a few times. The gene calls are TRBV29-1 and TRBJ1-1; 9 nucleotides line up with TRBD1. The germline V gene encodes CDR1 SQVTM and CDR2 ANQGSEA. The CDR3 extends over 12 amino acids. V trimming: 5 bases; J trimming: 6 bases; junction bases outside the gene matches: 4. CDR3 protein: CSVWTGEAEAFF. The CDR3 DNA follows: TGCAGCGTTTGGACAGGGGAGGCTGAAGCTTTCTTT. Complete variable domain (other parts from reference TRBV29-1 and TRBJ1-1): SAVISQKPSRDICQRGTSLTIQCQVDSQVTMMFWYRQQPGQSLTLIATANQGSEATYESGFVIDKFPISRPNLTFSTLTVSNMSPEDSSIYLCSVWTGEAEAFFGQGTRLTVV.

This rearrangement joins TRBV30 to TRBJ2-3; TRBD1 aligns across 7 bases. Germline V gene data show CDR1 as GTSNPN and CDR2 as SVGIG (reference sequence). There are 17 residues in the CDR3. Trimming cost V 1 base and J 0 bases; bases outside gene matches: 10. The CDR3 DNA follows: TGTGCCTGGAGTGCCCGGCTGGGGGACAGTAGCACAGATACGCAGTATTTT. It translates to CAWSARLGDSSTDTQYF.

The gene calls are TRBV10-3 and TRBJ2-5, with D unclear. CDR1 and CDR2 (germline): ENHRY, SYGVKD. Trimming shortened V by 3 bases and J by 0 bases, and 14 bases separated the two germline ends. The CDR3 is 16 residues long. The CDR3 sequence: CAISDGESVYQETQYF. The CDR3 DNA sequence: TGTGCCATCAGTGATGGTGAGAGCGTGTACCAAGAGACCCAGTACTTC.

This rearrangement joins TRBV2 to TRBJ2-1; 7 bases align to TRBD2. Trimming took 5 bases from V and 3 from J; bases not matched to a gene: 7. The CDR3 runs 15 residues. The germline CDR1 and CDR2 sequences are SNHLY and FYNNEI. The CDR3 coding sequence is TGTGCCAGCAGTCCCCCGGGGGAGGGCTACAATGAGCAGTTCTTC. It encodes CASSPPGEGYNEQFF.

The gene calls are TRBV5-5 and TRBJ2-7; a possible D gene is TRBD1 (6 bases). Germline V gene data show CDR1 as SGHKS and CDR2 as YYEKEE (reference sequence). The length of the CDR3 is 15 residues. V shed 2 bases and J shed 1 base, with 13 bases lying between them. Here the CDR3 reads CASSFTGSLSYEQYF. The CDR3 DNA reads as TGTGCCAGCAGCTTTACAGGGAGTTTGTCCTACGAGCAGTACTTC.

This clone was found a few times. This chain links TRBV9 with TRBJ1-6; D is uncertain. The germline V gene has CDR1 SGDLS and CDR2 YYNGEE. Trimming stripped 6 bases from V and 9 bases from J, with 16 bases between. The CDR3 totals 14 residues. CDR3 nucleotide sequence: TGTGCCAGCACCGGCAGCGGCGATGGTTCACCCCTCCACTTT. Translated, it gives CASTGSGDGSPLHF. Full variable domain (missing parts from reference TRBV9 and TRBJ1-6): DSGVTQTPKHLITATGQRVTLRCSPRSGDLSVYWYQQSLDQGLQFLIQYYNGEERAKGNILERFSAQQFPDLHSELNLSSLELGDSALYFCASTGSGDGSPLHFGNGTRLTVT.

This clone was recorded a few times. The sample holds other DNA sequences that translate to the same CDR3. V gene TRBV6-5 combines with J gene TRBJ2-2, with D hard to call. This CDR3 comprises 14 residues. Germline lookup yields CDR1 MNHEY and CDR2 SVGAGI. V lost 2 bases, J lost 3 bases, and 7 bases lay in between. As DNA, the CDR3 is TGTGCCAGCAGTTACGGGCAGCACACCGGGGAGCTGTTTTTT. Its protein is CASSYGQHTGELFF.

This chain joins TRBV27 and TRBJ2-7; 7 bases are a match to TRBD1. V lost 3 bases, J lost 3 bases, and 5 bases stayed unmatched. The V gene's germline CDR1 is MNHEY and CDR2 SMNVEV (reference sequence). The CDR3 loop spans 14 amino acids. The CDR3 sequence is CASSFGTAYYEQYF. CDR3 nucleotides: TGTGCCAGCAGTTTCGGGACAGCTTACTACGAGCAGTACTTC.

The rearrangement uses TRBV7-9 and TRBJ1-2; 9 nucleotides agree with TRBD1. In germline, CDR1 is SEHNR, CDR2 FQNEAQ (reference sequence). V was clipped by 5 bases and J by 4 bases; unmatched bases: 5. The CDR3 extends over 14 amino acids. The CDR3 nucleotides read TGTGCCAGCAGCGTACAGGGGGCTGGCTATGGCTACACCTTC. It codes for CASSVQGAGYGYTF. Full variable domain (remainder filled in from reference TRBV7-9 and TRBJ1-2): DTGVSQNPRHKITKRGQNVTFRCDPISEHNRLYWYRQTLGQGPEFLTYFQNEAQLEKSRLLSDRFSAERPKGSFSTLEIQRTEQGDSAMYLCASSVQGAGYGYTFGSGTRLTVV.

Written as DNA, the CDR3 is TGTGCCAGCAGGGTACTCTATGGCTACACCTTC. This gives the protein CASRVLYGYTF. The chain uses TRBV6-5 and TRBJ1-2, with D uncertain. The CDR3 length is 11 residues. Germline-derived CDR1 and CDR2 are MNHEY and SVGAGI. The V end was cut by 6 bases, the J end by 4 bases, with 6 bases between.

CDR3 amino acids: CASSFGGGGEQFF. CDR3 DNA sequence: TGCGCCAGCAGCTTTGGAGGTGGGGGTGAGCAGTTCTTC. The V call is TRBV5-1, the J call TRBJ2-1; either TRBD1 or TRBD2 may supply D (5 bases each). Looked up from germline, CDR1 is SGHRS and CDR2 is YFSETQ. V lost 2 bases and J lost 9, with 12 bases in between. The CDR3 is made up of 13 amino acids.

The chain carries TRBV6-5 and TRBJ1-1; possibly TRBD1 for D (5 bases). The length of the CDR3 is 16 residues. Trimming stripped 1 base from V and 0 bases from J, with 12 bases between. Germline CDR1 is MNHEY and CDR2 is SVGAGI. The CDR3 here is CASSYFQGSMNTEAFF. The CDR3 region has the DNA TGTGCCAGCAGTTACTTCCAGGGCAGCATGAACACTGAAGCTTTCTTT.

The V and J genes are TRBV2 and TRBJ2-7; D is unresolved. The ends were cut back, 8 bases at V and 3 bases at J, with 17 bases in the middle. The CDR3 has 14 amino acids. Per the germline V gene, CDR1 is SNHLY and CDR2 is FYNNEI. This CDR3 is CASLSENSNYEQYF. The DNA of the CDR3 is TGTGCCAGCTTAAGCGAAAACAGTAACTACGAGCAGTACTTC. Complete variable domain (other parts from reference TRBV2 and TRBJ2-7): EPEVTQTPSHQVTQMGQEVILRCVPISNHLYFYWYRQILGQKVEFLVSFYNNEISEKSEIFDDQFSVERPDGSNFTLKIRSTKLEDSAMYFCASLSENSNYEQYFGPGTRLTVT.

This clone was counted a single time. J is TRBJ2-3 and V is TRBV28, with a possible D match to TRBD2 (5 bases). The germline V gene has CDR1 MDHEN and CDR2 SYDVKM. The CDR3 is made up of 16 amino acids. V was trimmed by 6 bases and J by 2 bases, leaving 18 bases between them. This CDR3 is CASRALAHFFTDTQYF. The CDR3 nucleotides are TGTGCCAGCAGAGCCTTAGCGCATTTCTTCACAGATACGCAGTATTTT.